This T cell receptor (beta chain) originates from a study of CD8+CD57+ T cells in acquired aplastic anemia. Study results and caveats: The CD8+ Simpson's diversity of patients and controls was not significantly different.

The CDR3 sequence is 13 residues long. V was trimmed by 5 bases and J by 3 bases, leaving 8 bases between them. CDR1 and CDR2 (germline): SGHTA, FQGNSA. A remark on this clonotype: What it recognizes is unknown.

The study profiled TCR beta VDJ and CDR3 using genomic DNA as template. MiXCR, run by TCRdb on the reads, gives a single entry per CDR3 protein. The sample includes a few hundred thousand distinct CDR3 sequences, 60% to 80% seen only once; the top ten take 3.5% to 4.5%. This chain connects TRBV7-2 to TRBJ1-3; D is ambiguous. The source of this sequence is a human donor in good health, serving as a control. Sample: sorted CD4+, CD8+, or CD8+CD57+ T cells (not recorded which) from PBMCs. CDR3: CASSLDLGNTIYF. The CDR3 DNA follows: TGTGCCAGCAGCCTGGATCTTGGAAACACCATATATTTT. The variable domain in full, with the rest retrieved from reference TRBV7-2 and TRBJ1-3, is GAGVSQSPSNKVTEKGKDVELRCDPISGHTALYWYRQSLGQGLEFLIYFQGNSAPDKSGLPSDRFSAERTGGSVSTLTIQRTQQEDSAVYLCASSLDLGNTIYFGEGSWLTVV.